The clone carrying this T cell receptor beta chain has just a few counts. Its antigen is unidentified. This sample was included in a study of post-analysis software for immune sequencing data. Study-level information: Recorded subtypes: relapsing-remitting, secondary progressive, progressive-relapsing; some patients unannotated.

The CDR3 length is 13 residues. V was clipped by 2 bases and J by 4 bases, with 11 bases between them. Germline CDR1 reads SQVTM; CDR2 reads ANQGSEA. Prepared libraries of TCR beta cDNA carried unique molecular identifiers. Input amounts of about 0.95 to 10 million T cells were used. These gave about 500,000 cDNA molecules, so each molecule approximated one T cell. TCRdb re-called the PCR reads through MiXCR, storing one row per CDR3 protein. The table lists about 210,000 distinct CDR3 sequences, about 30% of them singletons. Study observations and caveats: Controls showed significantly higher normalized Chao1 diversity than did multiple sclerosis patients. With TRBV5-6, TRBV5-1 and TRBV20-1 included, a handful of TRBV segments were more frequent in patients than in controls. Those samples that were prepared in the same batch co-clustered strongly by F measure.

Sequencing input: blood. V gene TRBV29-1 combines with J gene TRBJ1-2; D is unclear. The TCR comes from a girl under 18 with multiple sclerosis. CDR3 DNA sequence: TGCAGCGTTGAAACGATCAGGTCCTATGGCTACACCTTC. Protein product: CSVETIRSYGYTF.